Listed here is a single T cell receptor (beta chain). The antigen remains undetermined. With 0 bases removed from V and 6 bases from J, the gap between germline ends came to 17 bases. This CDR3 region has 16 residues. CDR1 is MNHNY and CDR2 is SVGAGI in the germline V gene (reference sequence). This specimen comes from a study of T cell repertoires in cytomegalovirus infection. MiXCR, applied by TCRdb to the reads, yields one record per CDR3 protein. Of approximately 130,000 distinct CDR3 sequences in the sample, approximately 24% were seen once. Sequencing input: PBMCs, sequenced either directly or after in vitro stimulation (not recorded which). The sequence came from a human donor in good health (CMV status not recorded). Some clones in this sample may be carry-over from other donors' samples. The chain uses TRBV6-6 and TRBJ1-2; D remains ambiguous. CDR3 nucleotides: TGTGCCAGCAGTTACTCGCTTTCGGGAAGAGATCATGGCTACACCTTC. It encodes CASSYSLSGRDHGYTF.